This T cell receptor (beta chain) was sequenced during a study of response to subunit inactivated influenza vaccine. Trimming took 1 base from V and 0 from J, leaving 11 bases between them. Germline values: CDR1 SGHKS, CDR2 YYEKEE (reference sequence). This CDR3 has 16 residues. TCRdb re-derived calls from the RT-PCR reads in MiXCR, one entry per CDR3 protein. The table has about 800,000 distinct CDR3 sequences, 21% seen once. On this clonotype itself: Its antigen is unknown.

Notes on the study in general: It was suggested by the authors that few new T cells are recruited by each seasonal influenza vaccination.

This TCR was recovered from a man between 50 and 59 years old who received an inactivated influenza vaccine. The source was PBMCs from blood, collected around 5 days after vaccination. V gene TRBV5-5 combines with J gene TRBJ2-1; D is perhaps TRBD1 or TRBD2 (6 bases each). The CDR3 protein is CASSLWRGSSYNEQFF. For the CDR3, the DNA is TGTGCCAGCAGCTTGTGGAGGGGGAGCTCCTACAATGAGCAGTTCTTC.